Here is one T cell receptor (beta chain) with its context. As yet, its antigen is unknown. In the PCR, 60 Vbeta and 13 Jbeta primers were used. Using immunoSEQ multiplex PCR, the repertoire was profiled, and TCRdb retains in-frame clones only, with some absent. In total, the table holds fewer than 100,000 clones. The data are from a study of cytomegalovirus exposure and HLA in healthy donors. Findings and caveats of the study: Reportedly, cytomegalovirus status was diagnosed with high sensitivity and specificity.

Those who donated were healthy bone marrow donors. In nominal health when sampled, donors likely had unrecorded immune exposures nonetheless. This CDR3 spans 13 amino acids. CDR1 MNHEY and CDR2 SMNVEV come from the germline V gene (reference sequence). The ends were cut back, 5 bases at V and 0 bases at J, with 6 bases in the middle. V and J are TRBV27 and TRBJ2-3; D unclear. Sequencing used PBMCs. The sequence derives from a man aged 50 to 59 in good health and CMV-seronegative. The CDR3: CASSQTSTDTQYF. The CDR3, as DNA: TGTGCCAGCAGTCAAACTAGCACAGATACGCAGTATTTT.